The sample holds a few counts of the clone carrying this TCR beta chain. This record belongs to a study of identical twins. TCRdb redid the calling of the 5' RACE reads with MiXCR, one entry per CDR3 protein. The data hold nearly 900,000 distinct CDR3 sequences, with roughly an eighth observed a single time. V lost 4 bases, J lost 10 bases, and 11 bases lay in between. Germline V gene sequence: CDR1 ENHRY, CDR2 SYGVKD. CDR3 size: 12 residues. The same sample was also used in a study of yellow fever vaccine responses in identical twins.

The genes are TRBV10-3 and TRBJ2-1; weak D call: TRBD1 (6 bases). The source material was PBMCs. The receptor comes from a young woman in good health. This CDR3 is CAISGGTTEQFF. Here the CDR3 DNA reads TGTGCCATCAGTGGGGGGACAACCGAGCAGTTCTTC.